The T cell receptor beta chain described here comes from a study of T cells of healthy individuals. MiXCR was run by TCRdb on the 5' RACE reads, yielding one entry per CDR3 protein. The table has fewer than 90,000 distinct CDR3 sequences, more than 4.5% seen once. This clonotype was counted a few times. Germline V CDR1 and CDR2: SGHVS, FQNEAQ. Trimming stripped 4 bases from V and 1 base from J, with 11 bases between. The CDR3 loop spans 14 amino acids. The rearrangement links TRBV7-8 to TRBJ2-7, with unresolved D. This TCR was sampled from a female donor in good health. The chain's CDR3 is CASSSSFTSYEQYF. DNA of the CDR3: TGTGCCAGCAGCTCTTCGTTCACATCCTACGAGCAGTACTTC.